The 28 T cell receptor beta chains below were found in one sample sequenced in a study of cytomegalovirus exposure and HLA in healthy donors. Libraries were prepared by immunoSEQ multiplex PCR; TCRdb keeps only in-frame clonotypes and omits some of them. Of about 250,000 clones listed, roughly 84% are singletons. The sample comprised PBMCs. Receptors were obtained from a man younger than 30 in good health and CMV-seropositive.

The V and J genes are TRBV7-2 and TRBJ2-7, with D perhaps TRBD1 or TRBD2 (5 bases each). Germline values: CDR1 SGHTA, CDR2 FQGNSA. This CDR3 contains 14 residues. V gave up 3 bases and J gave up 1 base, with 10 bases separating them. Here the CDR3 reads CASSLSEGSYEQYF. DNA for the CDR3: TGTGCCAGCAGCTTGTCCGAGGGGTCCTACGAGCAGTACTTC.

The rearrangement joins TRBV19 to TRBJ2-7; D tentatively fits TRBD1 or TRBD2 (7 bases each). The germline CDR1 and CDR2 sequences are LNHDA and SQIVND (reference sequence). The V end was cut by 3 bases, the J end by 6 bases, with 21 bases between. CDR3 length equals 16 residues. CDR3 DNA: TGTGCCAGTAGTATTTATGGGAGGGGGCGCGACGGCGAGCAGTACTTC. Residues: CASSIYGRGRDGEQYF.

J is TRBJ2-5 and V is TRBV19; 10 nucleotides line up with TRBD2. The CDR3 totals 16 residues. The germline gives CDR1 LNHDA, CDR2 SQIVND (reference sequence). The V segment lost 1 base and the J segment 2 bases; nucleotides outside the gene matches: 4. This chain's CDR3 is CASSIVSGRRQETQYF. The CDR3, as DNA: TGTGCCAGTAGTATAGTTAGCGGGAGGAGGCAAGAGACCCAGTACTTC. Based on the CDR3 plus reference TRBV19 and TRBJ2-5, the full variable domain is DGGITQSPKYLFRKEGQNVTLSCEQNLNHDAMYWYRQDPGQGLRLIYYSQIVNDFQKGDIAEGYSVSREKKESFPLTVTSAQKNPTAFYLCASSIVSGRRQETQYFGPGTRLLVL.

J is TRBJ1-2 and V is TRBV11-2, with D uncertain. Germline V CDR1 and CDR2: SGHAT, FQNNGV. Deletions cut 0 bases from V and 1 base from J, with 12 bases between. The CDR3 is 16 residues long. The CDR3 sequence is CASSLDLARSNYGYTF. CDR3 in DNA: TGTGCCAGCAGCTTAGATTTAGCCCGGAGTAACTATGGCTACACCTTC.

V usage is TRBV11-3 and J usage is TRBJ2-1; D is uncertain. Trimming took off 5 bases at V and 8 bases at J, with 13 bases between the two ends. Looked up from germline, CDR1 is SGHNT and CDR2 is YENEEA. The CDR3 has 13 residues. The CDR3 loop reads CASSPKNKYEQFF. For the CDR3, the DNA is TGTGCCAGCAGCCCCAAGAATAAGTATGAGCAGTTCTTC.

The rearrangement uses TRBV20-1 and TRBJ1-1; D gene uncertain. This CDR3 is built from 8 residues. CDR1 and CDR2 (germline): DFQATT, SNEGSKA (reference sequence). V was shortened by 7 bases and J by 11 bases, with 8 bases between the two germline ends. This CDR3 is CSVVGAFF. As DNA, the CDR3 is TGCAGTGTAGTCGGCGCTTTCTTT.

The chain has TRBV25-1 and TRBJ1-1; 7 nucleotides agree with TRBD1. In germline, CDR1 is MGHDK, CDR2 SYGVNS. The junction had 2 bases not matched to a gene; V was cut back by 1 base and J by 3 bases. This CDR3 comprises 14 residues. The CDR3: CASSESTGYTEAFF. The DNA of the CDR3 is TGTGCCAGCAGTGAATCGACAGGGTACACTGAAGCTTTCTTT.

This clone was detected a few times. The gene calls are TRBV4-2 and TRBJ2-7; 12 bases are shared with TRBD2. The junction had 2 bases not matched to a gene; V was cut back by 4 bases and J by 4 bases. The CDR3 sequence is 14 residues long. In germline, CDR1 is LGHNA, CDR2 YNFKEQ. This chain's CDR3 is CASSPSGRAYEQYF. CDR3 nucleotide sequence: TGTGCCAGCAGCCCTAGCGGGAGGGCGTACGAGCAGTACTTC.

The rearrangement uses TRBV5-1 and TRBJ2-5; D is perhaps TRBD1 (6 bases). Trimming removed 0 bases at V and 1 base at J, with 7 bases between. This CDR3 comprises 14 residues. Per germline, CDR1 SGHRS and CDR2 YFSETQ. CDR3 protein: CASSLGGLQETQYF. CDR3 DNA sequence: TGCGCCAGCAGCTTGGGGGGGCTCCAAGAGACCCAGTACTTC.

In the case of this clone: Distinct nucleotide sequences in the sample also encode this CDR3. The V gene is TRBV30, the J gene TRBJ2-6; no clear D gene. With 0 bases removed from V and 0 bases from J, the gap between germline ends came to 6 bases. There are 15 residues in the CDR3. The germline CDR1 and CDR2 sequences are GTSNPN and SVGIG (reference sequence). CDR3 DNA sequence: TGTGCCTGGAGTGTCGGCAGCTCTGGGGCCAACGTCCTGACTTTC. Translating it yields CAWSVGSSGANVLTF.

Regarding this clone: The junction shows a germline mismatch at one end, possibly a read error. The rearrangement links TRBV29-1 to TRBJ2-3; maybe TRBD1 (6 bases). Germline CDR1 reads SQVTM; CDR2 reads ANQGSEA. This CDR3 region has 15 residues. The CDR3 nucleotides read TGCAGCGTAGCACGACAGGTTGTCCGCACCGATACGCAGTATTTT. It yields the protein CSVARQVVRTDTQYF.

This chain joins TRBV27 and TRBJ1-1, with D possibly being TRBD1 (5 bases). Germline CDR1 MNHEY, CDR2 SMNVEV (reference sequence). The V gene lost 6 bases and the J gene lost 4 bases, with 6 bases spanning the gap. This CDR3 spans 11 amino acids. CDR3 residues: CASRRGTEAFF. DNA of the CDR3: TGTGCCAGCAGAAGGGGCACTGAAGCTTTCTTT.

J is TRBJ1-1 and V is TRBV18, with a tentative D call TRBD1 (5 bases). This CDR3 contains 15 residues. V lost 3 bases to trimming and J lost 0 bases, with 11 bases between them. From germline, CDR1 is KGHSH and CDR2 LQKENI. In nucleotides, the CDR3 is TGTGCCAGCTCACCTACGGGACCCATGAACACTGAAGCTTTCTTT. This translates into CASSPTGPMNTEAFF.

This rearrangement joins TRBV11-2 to TRBJ2-3, with 11 nucleotides matching TRBD1. CDR3 length: 15 amino acids. Trimming at V came to 3 bases and at J to 4 bases, leaving 3 bases not matched to a gene. The germline V gene has CDR1 SGHAT and CDR2 FQNNGV. In nucleotides, the CDR3 is TGTGCCAGCAGCTTGGGACAGGGGGGCGCAGATACGCAGTATTTT. Protein product: CASSLGQGGADTQYF.

The chain is built from TRBV11-2 and TRBJ2-7; perhaps TRBD2 as D (5 bases). V lost 5 bases to trimming and J lost 2 bases, with 10 bases between them. CDR1 and CDR2 (germline): SGHAT, FQNNGV. This CDR3 is 13 amino acids long. CDR3 DNA sequence: TGTGCCAGCAGCAGGACGGGGACCTACGAGCAGTACTTC. It translates to CASSRTGTYEQYF. Variable domain in full (rest from reference TRBV11-2 and TRBJ2-7): EAGVAQSPRYKIIEKRQSVAFWCNPISGHATLYWYQQILGQGPKLLIQFQNNGVVDDSQLPKDRFSAERLKGVDSTLKIQPAKLEDSAVYLCASSRTGTYEQYFGPGTRLTVT.

This CDR3 is CASSVVNSLSSGVSFF. Written as DNA, the CDR3 is TGTGCCAGCAGCGTAGTAAACAGTCTCTCTTCGGGGGTGTCTTTCTTT. The chain is built from TRBV9 and TRBJ1-1; tentatively, D is TRBD1 (5 bases). The CDR3 is made up of 16 amino acids. CDR1 is SGDLS and CDR2 is YYNGEE in the germline V gene. The germline V and J ends were trimmed by 0 bases and 12 bases, with 24 bases remaining between them.

The CDR3 sequence is CASSESLLDANTGELFF. Written as DNA, the CDR3 is TGTGCCAGCAGTGAGTCCCTTCTTGACGCGAACACCGGGGAGCTGTTTTTT. The rearrangement joins TRBV2 to TRBJ2-2; unclear D gene. Germline V lookup: CDR1 SNHLY, CDR2 FYNNEI. The CDR3 spans 17 residues. With 3 bases removed from V and 0 bases from J, the gap between germline ends came to 14 bases.

This clone turned up a few times. This chain links TRBV7-2 with TRBJ2-7, with no clear D. The germline V gene has CDR1 SGHTA and CDR2 FQGNSA. Trimming pared 1 base from V and 2 bases from J, leaving 6 bases between. The CDR3 covers 13 residues. The CDR3 sequence: CASSLDVTYEQYF. CDR3 DNA sequence: TGTGCCAGCAGCTTAGACGTAACCTACGAGCAGTACTTC.

The table lists this clone with a count of one. The chain uses TRBV4-2 and TRBJ2-2; D remains unclear. Germline values: CDR1 LGHNA, CDR2 YNFKEQ. The V gene lost 4 bases and the J gene lost 6 bases, with 15 bases spanning the gap. The CDR3 is made up of 15 amino acids. As DNA, the CDR3 is TGTGCCAGCAGCCCTATGGGCTCAGTCCCCGGGGAGCTGTTTTTT. Encoded protein: CASSPMGSVPGELFF.

This clone has only one observation. This chain links TRBV21-1 with TRBJ1-1; the tabulated D call, TRBD1, remains unverified against the DNA. TRBV21-1 is assigned pseudogene status. The length of the CDR3 is 16 residues. In DNA form, the CDR3 reads TGTGCCAGCGAATTGGGACATAAAAGGGATAACACTGAAGCTTTCTTT. Encoded protein: CASELGHKRDNTEAFF.

The rearrangement joins TRBV5-1 to TRBJ1-1; D perhaps matches TRBD1 (5 bases). CDR1 is SGHRS, CDR2 YFSETQ, per germline. The germline V and J ends were trimmed by 1 base and 1 base, with 8 bases remaining between them. The CDR3 runs to 14 residues. The CDR3 here is CASSLWQGNTEAFF. CDR3 nucleotides: TGCGCCAGCAGCTTGTGGCAGGGGAACACTGAAGCTTTCTTT. The full variable domain, completed using reference TRBV5-1 and TRBJ1-1, is KAGVTQTPRYLIKTRGQQVTLSCSPISGHRSVSWYQQTPGQGLQFLFEYFSETQRNKGNFPGRFSGRQFSNSRSEMNVSTLELGDSALYLCASSLWQGNTEAFFGQGTRLTVV.

The sample holds many counts of this clone. V gene TRBV5-6 combines with J gene TRBJ2-2; 14 nucleotides line up with TRBD2. V shed 4 bases, J shed 5 bases, and the junction held 13 bases outside the gene matches. The CDR3 is made up of 19 amino acids. Germline V gene lookup returns CDR1 SGHDT and CDR2 YYEEEE. CDR3 region: CASSPGLAGVQRLTGELFF. The CDR3 DNA sequence: TGTGCCAGCAGCCCGGGACTAGCGGGAGTCCAACGATTGACCGGGGAGCTGTTTTTT.

Only one count was recorded for this clone. The V call is TRBV6-5, the J call TRBJ1-1; D is perhaps TRBD1 (5 bases). The V gene lost 6 bases and the J gene lost 3 bases, with 11 bases spanning the gap. Germline CDR1 MNHEY, CDR2 SVGAGI. There are 13 residues in the CDR3. As DNA, the CDR3 is TGTGCCAGCAGCCGAGGGGCGGACACTGAAGCTTTCTTT. It codes for CASSRGADTEAFF.

In this sample, this clone turned up once. The V and J genes are TRBV4-2 and TRBJ1-4; a weak D match, TRBD1 (5 bases). The ends were cut back, 3 bases at V and 7 bases at J, with 18 bases in the middle. The germline V gene encodes CDR1 LGHNA and CDR2 YNFKEQ. The CDR3 consists of 16 residues. The CDR3 loop is CASSQDRMGGREKLFF. DNA for the CDR3: TGTGCCAGCAGCCAGGACCGTATGGGGGGACGTGAAAAACTGTTTTTT.

The chain is built from TRBV2 and TRBJ1-3, with a tentative D call TRBD1 (6 bases). This CDR3 spans 17 amino acids. V was pared by 1 base and J by 0 bases, with 13 bases between. From germline, CDR1 is SNHLY and CDR2 FYNNEI. CDR3 in amino acids: CASSEVGGPGSGNTIYF. Here the CDR3 DNA reads TGTGCCAGCAGTGAAGTTGGGGGGCCCGGCTCTGGAAACACCATATATTTT.

V gene TRBV29-1 combines with J gene TRBJ2-4; TRBD2 is a possible D gene (7 bases). The CDR3 extends over 12 amino acids. Between the trimmed V and J ends, which lost 4 bases and 6 bases, there was a span of 10 bases. Germline CDR1 and CDR2: SQVTM and ANQGSEA. CDR3 in DNA: TGCAGCGTTGTAGGGGGGGGAAACATTCAGTACTTC. Translated: CSVVGGGNIQYF.

The rearrangement joins TRBV6-1 to TRBJ2-4; unclear D gene. Trimming took 2 bases from V and 7 from J, leaving 9 bases between them. Looked up from germline, CDR1 is MNHNS and CDR2 is SASEGT. This CDR3 has 13 amino acids. CDR3 sequence reads: CASSELIGNIQYF. DNA of the CDR3: TGTGCCAGCAGTGAACTAATAGGGAACATTCAGTACTTC.

This chain joins TRBV9 and TRBJ1-5; 8 bases are a match to TRBD1. V dropped 1 base and J dropped 7; count of bases not matched to a gene: 7. The CDR3 spans 15 residues. Germline CDR1 is SGDLS and CDR2 is YYNGEE. The CDR3 sequence is CASSVTTGVGQPQHF. The CDR3 bases are TGTGCCAGCAGCGTAACGACAGGGGTCGGGCAGCCCCAGCATTTT. The whole variable domain, remainder taken from reference TRBV9 and TRBJ1-5, is DSGVTQTPKHLITATGQRVTLRCSPRSGDLSVYWYQQSLDQGLQFLIQYYNGEERAKGNILERFSAQQFPDLHSELNLSSLELGDSALYFCASSVTTGVGQPQHFGDGTRLSIL.